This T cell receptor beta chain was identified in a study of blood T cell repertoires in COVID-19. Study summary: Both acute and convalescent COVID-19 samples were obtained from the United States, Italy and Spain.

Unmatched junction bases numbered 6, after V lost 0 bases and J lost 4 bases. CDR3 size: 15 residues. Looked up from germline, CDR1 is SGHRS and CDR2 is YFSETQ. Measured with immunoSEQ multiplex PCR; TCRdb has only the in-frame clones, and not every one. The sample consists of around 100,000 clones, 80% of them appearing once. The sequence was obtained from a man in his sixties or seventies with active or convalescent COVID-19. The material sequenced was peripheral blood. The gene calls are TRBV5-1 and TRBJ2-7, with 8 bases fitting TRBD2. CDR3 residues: CASSLDSGDGYEQYF. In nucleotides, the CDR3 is TGCGCCAGCAGCTTGGATAGCGGGGACGGTTACGAGCAGTACTTC.